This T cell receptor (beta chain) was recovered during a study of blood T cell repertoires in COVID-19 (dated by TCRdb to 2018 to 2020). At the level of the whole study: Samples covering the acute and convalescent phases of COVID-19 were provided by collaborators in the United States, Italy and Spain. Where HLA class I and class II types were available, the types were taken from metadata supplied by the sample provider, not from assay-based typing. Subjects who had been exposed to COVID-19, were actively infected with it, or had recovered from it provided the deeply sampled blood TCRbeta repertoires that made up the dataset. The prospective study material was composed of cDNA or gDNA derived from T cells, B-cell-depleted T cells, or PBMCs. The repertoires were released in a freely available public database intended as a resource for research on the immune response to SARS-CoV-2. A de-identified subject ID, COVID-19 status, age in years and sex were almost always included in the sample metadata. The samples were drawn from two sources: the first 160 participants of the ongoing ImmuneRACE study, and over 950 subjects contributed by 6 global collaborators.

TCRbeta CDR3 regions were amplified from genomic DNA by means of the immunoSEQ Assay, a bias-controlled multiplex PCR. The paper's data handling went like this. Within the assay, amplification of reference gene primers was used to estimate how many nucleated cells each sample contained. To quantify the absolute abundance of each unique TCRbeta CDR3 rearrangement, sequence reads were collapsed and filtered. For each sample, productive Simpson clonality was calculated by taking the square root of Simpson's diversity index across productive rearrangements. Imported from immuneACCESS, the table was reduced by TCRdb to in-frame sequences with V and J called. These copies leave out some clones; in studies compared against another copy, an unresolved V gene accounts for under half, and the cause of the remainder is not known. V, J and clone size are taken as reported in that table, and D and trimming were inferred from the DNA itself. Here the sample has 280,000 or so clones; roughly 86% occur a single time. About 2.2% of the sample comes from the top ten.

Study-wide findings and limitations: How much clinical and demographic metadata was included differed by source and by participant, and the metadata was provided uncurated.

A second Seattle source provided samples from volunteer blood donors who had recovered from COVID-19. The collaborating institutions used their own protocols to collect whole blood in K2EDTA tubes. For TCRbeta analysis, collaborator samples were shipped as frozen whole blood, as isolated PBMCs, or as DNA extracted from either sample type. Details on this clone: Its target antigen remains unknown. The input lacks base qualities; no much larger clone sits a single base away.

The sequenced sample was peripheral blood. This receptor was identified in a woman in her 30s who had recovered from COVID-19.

The CDR3 corresponds to CASRRGQQNEKLFF. The DNA sequence is TGTGCCAGCCGTCGGGGACAGCAGAATGAAAAACTGTTTTTT. The chain is assembled from TRBV6-5 and TRBJ1-4, and 7 junctional nucleotides match TRBD1. The germline V gene supplies CDR1 MNHEY and CDR2 SVGAGI. The germline V and J ends show losses of 8 bases and 5 bases respectively, and no gene match explains 8 bases of the junction. The CDR3 has 14 amino acids, counting the end cysteine and phenylalanine. Only the CDR3 portion is preserved as DNA: 42 bases, with reading frame beginning at the first base.